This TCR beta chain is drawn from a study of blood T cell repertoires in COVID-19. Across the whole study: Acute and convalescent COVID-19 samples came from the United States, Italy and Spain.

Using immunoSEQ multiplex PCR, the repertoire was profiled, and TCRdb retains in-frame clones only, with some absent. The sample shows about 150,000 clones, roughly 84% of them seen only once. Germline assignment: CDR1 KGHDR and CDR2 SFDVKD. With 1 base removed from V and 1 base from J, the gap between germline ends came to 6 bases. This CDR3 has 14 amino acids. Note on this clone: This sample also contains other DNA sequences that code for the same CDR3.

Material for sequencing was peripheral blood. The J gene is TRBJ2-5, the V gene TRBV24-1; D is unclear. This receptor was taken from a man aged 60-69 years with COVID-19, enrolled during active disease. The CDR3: CATSDFDSQETQYF. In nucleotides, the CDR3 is TGTGCCACCAGTGATTTTGACTCCCAAGAGACCCAGTACTTC.